A selection of T cell receptor beta chains follows, all from one sample in a study of shared clonotypes between healthy human individuals. This table comes from immunoSEQ multiplex PCR, and its TCRdb copy is limited to in-frame clones, with some not included. The data hold some 2,500,000 clones, with 80% to 95% observed a single time. Sequenced sample: naive CD4+ T cells from PBMCs. All receptors come from a young man in good health. Some clones in this sample may be carry-over from other donors' samples. CDR3s include the opening cysteine and the closing phenylalanine or tryptophan. The D gene is left open where the match is weak. Clone size is stated in some rows and not others, as once, few, many or a class when expanded.

TGTGCCAGCAGCAAAGACCCTGGGACAGGGACCCGAGAGCAGTACTTC	CASSKDPGTGTREQYF	.	TRBJ2-7	TRBV21-1	.
TGTGCCAGCAGCCCCTTGGGGGGGGAGCCCCCCTCCTACGAGCAGTACTTC	CASSPLGGEPPSYEQYF	.	TRBJ2-7	TRBV9	TRBD2
TGTGCCAGCAGCCCAGGACTAGCGGGAGGGTCAGATACGCAGTATTTT	CASSPGLAGGSDTQYF	.	TRBJ2-3	TRBV7-3	TRBD2
TGTGCCAGCAAACGGGACTCATGGGGCTCTGGGGCCAGCGTCCTGACTTTC	CASKRDSWGSGASVLTF	.	TRBJ2-6	TRBV2	.
TGTGCCAGCAGCTTAGCCCCCGACCGGAGGGGCGCCTTC	CASSLAPDRRGAF	once	TRBJ2-7	TRBV7-2	.
TGTGCCAGCAGCTTGGAGAACCCAGATACGCAGTATTTT	CASSLENPDTQYF	.	TRBJ2-3	TRBV7-6	.
TGCGCCAGCAGCCAAGACTCAGCGGGGGGCAATCAGCCCCAGCATTTT	CASSQDSAGGNQPQHF	.	TRBJ1-5	TRBV4-1	.
TGTGCCAGCAGCAGTAGGGACAGGTTTGGCACAGATACGCAGTATTTT	CASSSRDRFGTDTQYF	.	TRBJ2-3	TRBV2	TRBD1
TGCGCCAGCAGCTTGGACGGGGACGCTGAAGCTTTCTTT	CASSLDGDAEAFF	.	TRBJ1-1	TRBV5-1	.
TGCGCCTCCAAACGGGGGGGACAGGGCCCCCTCTACGAGCAGTACTTC	CASKRGGQGPLYEQYF	once	TRBJ2-7	TRBV10-2	.
TGTGCCAGTAGTATAGGACAGGACTATGGCTACACCTTC	CASSIGQDYGYTF	.	TRBJ1-2	TRBV19	.
TGTGCCAGCAGTTTATTTCGGGGTACCTACAATGAGCAGTTCTTC	CASSLFRGTYNEQFF	.	TRBJ2-1	TRBV28	.
TGTGCCAGCAGCTTTAGGCTAGCGGGAGAGACCCAGTACTTC	CASSFRLAGETQYF	.	TRBJ2-5	TRBV5-6	TRBD2
TGTGCCAGCACCCTCGCAGGTCTTGGTGAAGCTTTCTTT	CASTLAGLGEAFF	few	TRBJ1-1	TRBV7-2	.
TGTGCCAGCAGCTTCGACGGTGAGCAGTTCTTC	CASSFDGEQFF	.	TRBJ2-1	TRBV11-1	.
TGTGCCTGGAGTCCCCAGGGTGGACTCGGAAACACCATATATTTT	CAWSPQGGLGNTIYF	.	TRBJ1-3	TRBV30	.
TGTGCCAGCAGCTTCACGGGCGGATCCACAGATACGCAGTATTTT	CASSFTGGSTDTQYF	few	TRBJ2-3	TRBV5-4	.
TGTGCCAGCAGCCGCAATTACGAGCAGTACTTC	CASSRNYEQYF	.	TRBJ2-7	TRBV6-5	.
TGTGCCAGCAGTTTGCCCGCAGGAATCTATGGCTACACCTTC	CASSLPAGIYGYTF	.	TRBJ1-2	TRBV28	.
TGTGCCAGCAGCTTATTGGGCGTTCATCAGCCCCAGCATTTT	CASSLLGVHQPQHF	.	TRBJ1-5	TRBV7-2	.
TGTGCCAGCAGCTTAGTGGCGGGAGGAGATACGCAGTATTTT	CASSLVAGGDTQYF	.	TRBJ2-3	TRBV7-3	TRBD2
TGTGCCAGCAGCTTGGGCCTGGATGGCTACACCTTC	CASSLGLDGYTF	.	TRBJ1-2	TRBV5-4	.
TGTGCCAGCAGGTTGACAGGACCCTCCTACGAGCAGTACTTC	CASRLTGPSYEQYF	.	TRBJ2-7	TRBV28	.
TGTGCCAGTACCGCCCTGCCCCCCGGGGGACTGTTTTTT	CASTALPPGGLFF	once	TRBJ1-4	TRBV19	.
TGTGCCAGCAACCTCACGGGGGTTTATAGCAATCAGCCCCAGCATTTT	CASNLTGVYSNQPQHF	.	TRBJ1-5	TRBV28	.
TGCGCCAGCAGCCCCTACCAGGACCTCCGACAGGAGGTCACAGATACGCAGTATTTT	CASSPYQDLRQEVTDTQYF	.	TRBJ2-3	TRBV5-1	.
TGTGCCAGCAGCGTAGGACTAGCGGTGACAGATACGCAGTATTTT	CASSVGLAVTDTQYF	.	TRBJ2-3	TRBV9	TRBD2
TGCAGCGTCTCTGACAGGGCTGCGATCTATGGCTACACCTTC	CSVSDRAAIYGYTF	.	TRBJ1-2	TRBV29-1	TRBD1
TGTGCCAGCAGCTTGGGGGGCATAGCTACAGATACGCAGTATTTT	CASSLGGIATDTQYF	once	TRBJ2-3	TRBV5-6	.
TGTGCCAGCAGTTACGTGGCAGGGGAGACCCAGTACTTC	CASSYVAGETQYF	.	TRBJ2-5	TRBV6-6	.
TGTGCCAGCAGCCCGCGGAGAGGTAGCACAGATACGCAGTATTTT	CASSPRRGSTDTQYF	.	TRBJ2-3	TRBV7-9	.
TGTGCCAGCAGCGCCACTCAGCCCCCCCGGCGGGAGGATGAGCAGTTCTTC	CASSATQPPRREDEQFF	.	TRBJ2-1	TRBV7-8	TRBD2
TGCAGCGTTGAACTCGCGGCAGTCGGCTACACCTTC	CSVELAAVGYTF	.	TRBJ1-2	TRBV29-1	.
TGTGCCAGCAGCTCCCCGGTATTAGCCGGTGAGCAGTTCTTC	CASSSPVLAGEQFF	.	TRBJ2-1	TRBV7-6	.
TGTGCCATCGAGGAATTCCCTATGGATGGCTACACCTTC	CAIEEFPMDGYTF	.	TRBJ1-2	TRBV10-3	.
TGTGCCAGCAATAAGGCGGGGATTCAAGAGACCCAGTACTTC	CASNKAGIQETQYF	.	TRBJ2-5	TRBV28	.
TGCAGCGTTGCCAATAGACAGGGGAAAGAGACCCAGTACTTC	CSVANRQGKETQYF	.	TRBJ2-5	TRBV29-1	TRBD1
TGTGCCAGCAGACAGAGCGACTCTGGAAACACCATATATTTT	CASRQSDSGNTIYF	.	TRBJ1-3	TRBV6-5	.
TGTGCCAGCAGCCAAGTGGTCGGACAAGAGACCCAGTACTTC	CASSQVVGQETQYF	.	TRBJ2-5	TRBV14	.
TGTGCCAGCAGCTTAATACAGGGCATGAACACTGAAGCTTTCTTT	CASSLIQGMNTEAFF	.	TRBJ1-1	TRBV7-9	.
TGCAGCGCGTTGCGGGCCAGAGATACGCAGTATTTT	CSALRARDTQYF	.	TRBJ2-3	TRBV29-1	.
TGTGCCAGCAGCAAACCAACACACTATGGCTACACCTTC	CASSKPTHYGYTF	.	TRBJ1-2	TRBV5-6	.
TGTGCCAGCAGTTTAATGTGGGGGCAAGAGACCCAGTACTTC	CASSLMWGQETQYF	.	TRBJ2-5	TRBV28	.
TGCGCCAGCAGCTTGGGTCTAGCCACCGGTCGGAATGAGCAGTTCTTC	CASSLGLATGRNEQFF	.	TRBJ2-1	TRBV5-1	.
TGCGCCAGCAGCCGGGGACAGGGGGCCGGGGAGACCCAGTACTTC	CASSRGQGAGETQYF	.	TRBJ2-5	TRBV4-1	TRBD1
TGTGCCAGCAGTTCGACTAGCGGAGTGCCTAACGAGCAGTACTTC	CASSSTSGVPNEQYF	.	TRBJ2-7	TRBV7-9	TRBD2
TGTGCCAGCAGCTTAGCGTTCCAGGGGGCGGATGAAAAACTGTTTTTT	CASSLAFQGADEKLFF	.	TRBJ1-4	TRBV11-2	TRBD1
TGTGCCAGCTCACCACCCAAACCGGTGGGGAACACAGATACGCAGTATTTT	CASSPPKPVGNTDTQYF	.	TRBJ2-3	TRBV18	.
TGTGCCAGTAGGGCCGAACGGACAGGGGGCATGAACACTGAAGCTTTCTTT	CASRAERTGGMNTEAFF	.	TRBJ1-1	TRBV19	TRBD1
TGTGCCAGCAGTTTTTTTGTAGGGGGGTCCTCCCACTATGGCTACACCTTC	CASSFFVGGSSHYGYTF	.	TRBJ1-2	TRBV28	.
TGTGCCAGCAGCAAAGTTGGAAATCAGCCCCAGCATTTT	CASSKVGNQPQHF	.	TRBJ1-5	TRBV21-1	.
TGTGCCAGCAGCTATGGGCCAACGGAGACCCAGTACTTC	CASSYGPTETQYF	.	TRBJ2-5	TRBV7-3	.
TGTGCCAGCAGAGTAGATTGGGGGGTAGAGGGCTACACCTTC	CASRVDWGVEGYTF	.	TRBJ1-2	TRBV28	.
TGTGCCAGCAGCTTAGTGTCGGACAGGGGATCCCACGAGCAGTACTTC	CASSLVSDRGSHEQYF	.	TRBJ2-7	TRBV7-2	TRBD1
TGTGCCAGCAGTGCAGTAGCAGAGAGCACAGATACGCAGTATTTT	CASSAVAESTDTQYF	.	TRBJ2-3	TRBV6-1	.
TGTGCCAGCTCAACCCGGACTAGCGGGTCCTACGAGCAGTACTTC	CASSTRTSGSYEQYF	.	TRBJ2-7	TRBV18	TRBD2
TGTGCCAGCAGCCCCCCTAGCACAGATACGCAGTATTTT	CASSPPSTDTQYF	.	TRBJ2-3	TRBV28	.
TGTGCCAGCAGCTTAGCGCGGCAGCGAATCTACGAGCAGTACTTC	CASSLARQRIYEQYF	.	TRBJ2-7	TRBV7-2	.
TGTGCCAGCAGCCAAAGGGCCGGGGGCGCATACAATGAGCAGTTCTTC	CASSQRAGGAYNEQFF	.	TRBJ2-1	TRBV14	.